In this sample, the clone carrying this TCR beta chain turned up a few times. Germline V gene sequence: CDR1 SNHLY, CDR2 FYNNEI. CDR3 length: 16 amino acids. Trimming took 1 base from V and 5 from J, leaving 16 bases between them. Here immunoSEQ multiplex PCR was the method, and the copy in TCRdb shows in-frame clones only, minus some. The sample lists 950,000 to 1,100,000 clones; 65% to 80% were seen once. This sample was included in a study of shared clonotypes between healthy human individuals. Sequences were obtained from memory CD4+ T cells sorted from blood. Subset denoted: CD45RA-negative fraction. This TCR came from a man aged 18 to 30 in good health. V and J are TRBV2 and TRBJ2-3, with D possibly being TRBD1 or TRBD2 (5 bases each). The CDR3 loop is CASSEVRLGDEDTQYF. Written as DNA, the CDR3 is TGTGCCAGCAGTGAAGTACGGCTAGGGGACGAAGATACGCAGTATTTT.